This entry lists 25 T cell receptor beta chains sequenced from one sample in a study of CD8+ T cells in alopecia areata. Isolated RNA was reverse transcribed into cDNA used as the sequencing template. Only in-frame clones appear in the TCRdb table, and some are missing; sequencing was by immunoSEQ multiplex PCR. The sample lists 180,000 or so clones, just over 65% occurring once. This specimen was CD8+ T cells sorted from blood, taken at week 0. Every receptor here comes from a human donor with alopecia areata.

The rearrangement uses TRBV19 and TRBJ2-1, with 12 bases fitting TRBD1. The CDR3 runs 14 residues. The trim removed 3 bases at V and 7 bases at J, leaving 1 base unmatched. The germline V gene encodes CDR1 LNHDA and CDR2 SQIVND (reference sequence). This CDR3 reads CASSMGQGANEQFF. CDR3 nucleotide sequence: TGTGCCAGTAGTATGGGACAGGGGGCGAATGAGCAGTTCTTC.

The J gene is TRBJ1-5, the V gene TRBV10-3; 8 nucleotides agree with TRBD1. Germline CDR1 is ENHRY and CDR2 is SYGVKD. This CDR3 is 15 amino acids long. Trimming at V came to 6 bases and at J to 5 bases, leaving 9 bases not matched to a gene. The CDR3 sequence: CAISPTGVGDQPQHF. The CDR3 bases are TGTGCCATCAGCCCGACAGGGGTAGGAGATCAGCCCCAGCATTTT.

This clone was found a few times. V is TRBV5-6 and J is TRBJ2-7, with D possibly being TRBD1 (5 bases). The ends were cut back, 2 bases at V and 3 bases at J, with 12 bases in the middle. Germline V CDR1 and CDR2: SGHDT, YYEEEE. The CDR3 is 14 residues long. The CDR3 DNA reads as TGTGCCAGCAGCTTTGGACAAAGCCGCTACGAGCAGTACTTC. It codes for CASSFGQSRYEQYF. The full variable domain, in which reference TRBV5-6 and TRBJ2-7 provide the parts outside the CDR3, is DAGVTQSPTHLIKTRGQQVTLRCSPKSGHDTVSWYQQALGQGPQFIFQYYEEEERQRGNFPDRFSGHQFPNYSSELNVNALLLGDSALYLCASSFGQSRYEQYFGPGTRLTVT.

J is TRBJ1-1 and V is TRBV27, with D perhaps matching TRBD1 (5 bases). The V end lost 5 bases, the J end lost 4 bases, and 14 bases lay between the germline ends. CDR1 is MNHEY and CDR2 is SMNVEV in the germline V gene (reference sequence). This CDR3 comprises 14 residues. This chain's CDR3 is CASSLGGGGTEAFF. The CDR3 coding sequence is TGTGCCAGCAGTCTAGGCGGGGGGGGCACTGAAGCTTTCTTT.

The CDR3 DNA follows: TGTGCCACGAGATACAATGAGCAGTTCTTC. Translated, it gives CATRYNEQFF. This chain connects TRBV19 to TRBJ2-1; D gene unclear. The CDR3 spans 10 residues. Between the trimmed V and J ends, which lost 10 bases and 4 bases, there was a span of 5 bases. Germline loops: CDR1 LNHDA, CDR2 SQIVND (reference sequence).

V gene TRBV29-1 combines with J gene TRBJ1-2; TRBD1 is a possible D gene (6 bases). Between the trimmed V and J ends, which lost 4 bases and 3 bases, there was a span of 9 bases. Germline V gene data show CDR1 as SQVTM and CDR2 as ANQGSEA. The CDR3 length is 12 residues. For the CDR3, the DNA is TGCAGCGTTGTGGGACAACACTATGGCTACACCTTC. This translates into CSVVGQHYGYTF.

This chain links TRBV5-1 with TRBJ2-1; D might be TRBD2 (5 bases). V was clipped by 4 bases and J by 9 bases, with 11 bases between them. Per the germline V gene, CDR1 is SGHRS and CDR2 is YFSETQ. CDR3 length equals 12 residues. The CDR3 spells CASSGSFGEQFF. The CDR3 nucleotides are TGCGCCAGCAGCGGGAGTTTCGGTGAGCAGTTCTTC.

The rearrangement uses TRBV6-5 and TRBJ2-3, with D hard to call. Germline V lookup: CDR1 MNHEY, CDR2 SVGAGI. V dropped 9 bases and J dropped 2 bases, with 9 bases sitting between them. This CDR3 is 12 amino acids long. CDR3 sequence: CASRTDTDTQYF. The CDR3 nucleotides read TGTGCCAGTAGAACCGACACAGATACGCAGTATTTT.

Points on this clone: Distinct nucleotide sequences in the sample also encode this CDR3. This chain links TRBV9 with TRBJ1-1, with D maybe TRBD1 (5 bases). Trimming cost V 0 bases and J 0 bases, with 9 bases left between them. The CDR3 runs 15 residues. From germline, CDR1 is SGDLS and CDR2 YYNGEE. CDR3 loop: CASSVAGTLNTEAFF. The DNA of the CDR3 is TGTGCCAGCAGCGTAGCTGGGACGCTGAACACTGAAGCTTTCTTT.

This chain uses TRBV2 with TRBJ1-5, with TRBD1 as a possible D gene (5 bases). Germline values: CDR1 SNHLY, CDR2 FYNNEI. V shed 5 bases and J shed 2 bases, with 19 bases lying between them. The CDR3 spans 17 residues. The CDR3 loop reads CASSIARGGRGNQPQHF. In DNA, the CDR3 is TGTGCCAGCAGTATCGCCCGGGGGGGACGGGGCAATCAGCCCCAGCATTTT.

The V call is TRBV4-1, the J call TRBJ1-6, with TRBD1 as a possible D gene (6 bases). Germline lookup yields CDR1 MGHRA and CDR2 YSYEKL. V shed 0 bases and J shed 1 base, with 13 bases lying between them. The length of the CDR3 is 18 residues. CDR3 residues: CASSQDERQASYNSPLHF. The CDR3 DNA reads as TGCGCCAGCAGCCAAGATGAACGACAGGCGTCCTATAATTCACCCCTCCACTTT.

The rearrangement links TRBV15 to TRBJ1-4; possibly TRBD1 for D (5 bases). The germline V gene has CDR1 LNHNV and CDR2 YYDKDF (reference sequence). The CDR3 spans 14 residues. V was cut by 0 bases and J by 7 bases, with 9 bases left in between. The CDR3: CATSRETASEKLFF. For the CDR3, the DNA is TGTGCCACCAGCAGAGAGACAGCCTCTGAAAAACTGTTTTTT.

As regards this clone: Other DNA sequences from this sample encode an identical CDR3 as well. V gene TRBV27 combines with J gene TRBJ2-6, with unresolved D. The CDR3 has 14 residues. CDR1 and CDR2 (germline): MNHEY, SMNVEV (reference sequence). V was cut by 1 base and J by 3 bases, with 4 bases left in between. CDR3 residues: CASSLFSGANVLTF. CDR3 bases: TGTGCCAGCAGTTTATTCAGTGGGGCCAACGTCCTGACTTTC.

This clone was observed once. The chain combines TRBV27 with TRBJ1-2; D gene unclear. The CDR3 sequence is 14 residues long. Trimming removed 4 bases from V and 0 bases from J, with 9 bases in between. CDR1 is MNHEY, CDR2 SMNVEV, per germline (reference sequence). This CDR3 reads CASSWAGSNYGYTF. In DNA, the CDR3 is TGTGCCAGCAGTTGGGCAGGTTCTAACTATGGCTACACCTTC.

This clone was recorded a few times. The gene calls are TRBV15 and TRBJ1-6; no reliable D call. The germline gives CDR1 LNHNV, CDR2 YYDKDF (reference sequence). The length of the CDR3 is 15 residues. V was clipped by 0 bases and J by 8 bases, with 11 bases between them. CDR3 region: CATSRDWGEHSPLHF. The CDR3 nucleotides read TGTGCCACCAGCAGAGATTGGGGAGAACATTCACCCCTCCACTTT. Supplemented by reference TRBV15 and TRBJ1-6, the full variable domain reads DAMVIQNPRYQVTQFGKPVTLSCSQTLNHNVMYWYQQKSSQAPKLLFHYYDKDFNNEADTPDNFQSRRPNTSFCFLDIRSPGLGDTAMYLCATSRDWGEHSPLHFGNGTRLTVT.

The chain is built from TRBV14 and TRBJ2-1; the D gene is possibly TRBD1 (7 bases). This CDR3 region has 18 residues. CDR1 is SGHDN, CDR2 FVKESK, per germline. V was clipped by 0 bases and J by 7 bases, with 22 bases between them. The CDR3 bases are TGTGCCAGCAGCCAAGACCCGTGGGCAGGAGGGGGCCAGAATGAGCAGTTCTTC. The encoded protein is CASSQDPWAGGGQNEQFF.

Here the CDR3 reads CASSQGQRTNYGYTF. The CDR3 nucleotides are TGTGCCAGTAGCCAGGGACAGCGAACTAACTATGGCTACACCTTC. The genes are TRBV19 and TRBJ1-2; 7 bases line up with TRBD1. Trimming at V came to 6 bases and at J to 0 bases, leaving 7 bases not matched to a gene. The germline V gene has CDR1 LNHDA and CDR2 SQIVND (reference sequence). This CDR3 is built from 15 residues.

A remark on this clone: The junction differs from germline at one of its ends, possibly a read error. V gene TRBV7-7 combines with J gene TRBJ2-5, with a possible D match to TRBD2 (5 bases). The CDR3 runs 14 residues. CDR1 is SSHAT and CDR2 is FNYEAQ in the germline V gene (reference sequence). CDR3 amino acids: CASSPGFGEETQYF. CDR3 DNA: TGTGCTAGCAGCCCGGGGTTTGGGGAAGAGACCCAGTACTTC.

The chain uses TRBV30 and TRBJ2-3; 8 nucleotides align to TRBD2. This CDR3 comprises 14 residues. Germline V lookup: CDR1 GTSNPN, CDR2 SVGIG (reference sequence). The ends lost 2 bases at V and 2 bases at J; junction bases unmatched: 3. DNA of the CDR3: TGTGCCTGGAGTAGCGGGGGACCCACAGATACGCAGTATTTT. Protein sequence: CAWSSGGPTDTQYF.

The J gene is TRBJ2-7, the V gene TRBV5-1; 7 bases are shared with TRBD1. After removal of 2 bases from V and 3 bases from J, the junction contained 2 bases not matched to a gene. This CDR3 has 13 residues. Germline CDR1 SGHRS, CDR2 YFSETQ. The CDR3 DNA reads as TGCGCCAGCAGCTTACGGGACAGCTACGAGCAGTACTTC. Translation gives CASSLRDSYEQYF.

In its sample, this clone was seen once. The chain combines TRBV13 with TRBJ1-4; D unclear. Trimming cost V 5 bases and J 7 bases, with 11 bases left between them. Germline assignment: CDR1 PRHDT and CDR2 FYEKMQ (reference sequence). The CDR3 covers 13 residues. CDR3 protein: CASSPRLSEKLFF. The CDR3 coding sequence is TGTGCCAGCAGCCCCCGCCTCAGTGAAAAACTGTTTTTT.

The CDR3 sequence: CASTGQGIYNEQFF. As DNA, the CDR3 is TGTGCCAGCACGGGACAGGGGATATACAATGAGCAGTTCTTC. The genes are TRBV25-1 and TRBJ2-1; 10 positions agree with TRBD1. CDR1 is MGHDK, CDR2 SYGVNS, per germline. Trimming removed 7 bases from V and 4 bases from J; junction bases left unmatched: 4. The CDR3 extends over 14 amino acids.

This chain connects TRBV6-1 to TRBJ2-7; 9 bases are a match to TRBD1. This CDR3 spans 18 amino acids. The germline V gene has CDR1 MNHNS and CDR2 SASEGT. V shed 0 bases, J shed 6 bases, and the junction held 15 bases outside the gene matches. CDR3 nucleotides: TGTGCCAGCAGTGAAGCGCCAGGGACAGGGACACGTTTTGGCGAGCAGTACTTC. This translates into CASSEAPGTGTRFGEQYF.

The chain employs TRBV20-1 and TRBJ1-1; D is unclear. There are 11 residues in the CDR3. The V gene lost 6 bases and the J gene lost 7 bases, with 12 bases spanning the gap. Germline-derived CDR1 and CDR2 are DFQATT and SNEGSKA (reference sequence). CDR3 DNA: TGCAGTGCACCTACACAGATTGAAGCTTTCTTT. It translates to CSAPTQIEAFF.

The chain links TRBV19 to TRBJ2-7; perhaps TRBD2 as D (5 bases). V was clipped by 5 bases and J by 1 base, with 9 bases between them. Germline V gives CDR1 LNHDA, CDR2 SQIVND (reference sequence). The CDR3 loop spans 13 amino acids. The CDR3 sequence is CASSVSGSYEQYF. Here the CDR3 DNA reads TGTGCCAGTAGTGTATCGGGGTCCTACGAGCAGTACTTC.